These 10 T cell receptor beta chains share one sample of origin, sequenced in a study of cytomegalovirus exposure and HLA in healthy donors. PCR used 60 Vbeta primers and 13 Jbeta primers. This table comes from immunoSEQ multiplex PCR, and its TCRdb copy is limited to in-frame clones, with some not included. Here the sample spans approximately 120,000 clones, roughly 66% being singletons. Sequencing used PBMCs. The receptors stem from a man aged 60-69 years in good health and CMV-seropositive.

V usage is TRBV18 and J usage is TRBJ1-6; D gene unclear. Germline V gene lookup returns CDR1 KGHSH and CDR2 LQKENI. This CDR3 comprises 16 residues. V lost 0 bases and J 8 bases, leaving 14 bases between the germline ends. CDR3 sequence (DNA): TGTGCCAGCTCACCACCTATCCGAGCTCGGGATTCACCCCTCCACTTT. This sequence encodes CASSPPIRARDSPLHF.

The chain is built from TRBV9 and TRBJ1-6; 7 bases are shared with TRBD1. The ends lost 0 bases at V and 15 bases at J; junction bases unmatched: 27. The CDR3 totals 20 residues. Germline CDR1 reads SGDLS; CDR2 reads YYNGEE. The CDR3 here is CASSVVWSLKDRIGGLGLHF. CDR3 bases: TGTGCCAGCAGCGTAGTGTGGAGTTTGAAGGACAGGATTGGGGGACTAGGCCTCCACTTT.

V usage is TRBV21-1 and J usage is TRBJ2-7; the DNA was not compared with TRBD2, the D call given in the table. TRBV21-1 is labeled a pseudogene. This CDR3 comprises 14 residues. CDR3 residues: CASSARGGTYEQYF. The DNA of the CDR3 is TGTGCCAGCAGCGCCCGGGGGGGAACCTACGAGCAGTACTTC.

The chain couples TRBV21-1 to TRBJ2-3; no DNA check was done on the table's D call, TRBD2. TRBV21-1 is a pseudogene. This CDR3 has 15 residues. This CDR3 is CASSKLPGSTDTQYF. The CDR3 region has the DNA TGTGCCAGCAGCAAATTACCGGGATCCACAGATACGCAGTATTTT.

The chain uses TRBV5-1 and TRBJ1-2; no clear D gene. V was shortened by 5 bases and J by 8 bases, with 13 bases between the two germline ends. Germline-derived CDR1 and CDR2 are SGHRS and YFSETQ. The CDR3 loop spans 12 amino acids. CDR3 sequence (DNA): TGCGCCAGCAGTCATAACGTCAGGGGCTACACCTTC. Its protein product is CASSHNVRGYTF.

This chain connects TRBV30 to TRBJ1-1; D is uncertain. This CDR3 is built from 12 residues. Between the trimmed V and J ends, which lost 5 bases and 0 bases, there was a span of 7 bases. The germline V gene encodes CDR1 GTSNPN and CDR2 SVGIG (reference sequence). The CDR3 reads CAWGLVNTEAFF. CDR3 coding DNA: TGTGCCTGGGGACTGGTGAACACTGAAGCTTTCTTT. Full variable domain (missing parts from reference TRBV30 and TRBJ1-1): SQTIHQWPATLVQPVGSPLSLECTVEGTSNPNLYWYRQAAGRGLQLLFYSVGIGQISSEVPQNLSASRPQDRQFILSSKKLLLSDSGFYLCAWGLVNTEAFFGQGTRLTVV.

This clone was seen more than once but under ten times. This chain links TRBV4-3 with TRBJ2-1; 8 nucleotides match TRBD1. Germline V gives CDR1 LGHNA, CDR2 YSLEER. The CDR3 contains 16 residues. The V segment lost 4 bases and the J segment 4 bases; nucleotides outside the gene matches: 9. The CDR3 sequence: CASSPRTGLLYNEQFF. The DNA of the CDR3 is TGCGCCAGCAGCCCTAGGACAGGGCTTTTGTACAATGAGCAGTTCTTC.

This clone has only one observation. This chain connects TRBV7-9 to TRBJ1-4; the D gene is possibly TRBD1 (5 bases). The germline gives CDR1 SEHNR, CDR2 FQNEAQ (reference sequence). This CDR3 comprises 13 residues. V gave up 4 bases and J gave up 10 bases, with 13 bases separating them. In nucleotides, the CDR3 is TGTGCCAGCAGCTATTCAGCGGGGGGAAAACTGTTTTTT. Residues: CASSYSAGGKLFF.

This clone was detected once. The V call is TRBV10-3, the J call TRBJ1-2; 9 bases are a match to TRBD1. J was trimmed by 2 bases and V by 11 bases; bases with no gene match: 6. The germline V gene encodes CDR1 ENHRY and CDR2 SYGVKD. The CDR3 runs to 13 residues. DNA of the CDR3: TGTGCCTTCGGGACAGGGACCAACTATGGCTACACCTTC. It specifies CAFGTGTNYGYTF.

This clone was seen just once. J is TRBJ1-1 and V is TRBV9; D is undetermined. V was cut by 1 base and J by 0 bases, with 10 bases left in between. This CDR3 has 15 amino acids. Germline lookup yields CDR1 SGDLS and CDR2 YYNGEE. CDR3 sequence reads: CASSVSGDMNTEAFF. The CDR3 nucleotides read TGTGCCAGCAGCGTATCCGGGGATATGAACACTGAAGCTTTCTTT.